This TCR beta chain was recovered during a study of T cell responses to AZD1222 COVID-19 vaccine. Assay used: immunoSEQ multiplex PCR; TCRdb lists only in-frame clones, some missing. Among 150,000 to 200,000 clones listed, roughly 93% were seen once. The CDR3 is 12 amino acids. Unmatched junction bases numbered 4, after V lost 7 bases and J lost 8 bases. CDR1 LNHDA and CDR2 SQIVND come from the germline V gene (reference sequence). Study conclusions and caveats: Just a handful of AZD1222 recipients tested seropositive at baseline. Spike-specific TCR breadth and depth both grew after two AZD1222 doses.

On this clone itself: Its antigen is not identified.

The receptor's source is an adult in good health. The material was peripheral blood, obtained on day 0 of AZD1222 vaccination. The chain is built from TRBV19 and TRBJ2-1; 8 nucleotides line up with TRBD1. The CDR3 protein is CASTGGGYEQFF. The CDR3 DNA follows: TGTGCCAGTACAGGGGGCGGTTATGAGCAGTTCTTC.